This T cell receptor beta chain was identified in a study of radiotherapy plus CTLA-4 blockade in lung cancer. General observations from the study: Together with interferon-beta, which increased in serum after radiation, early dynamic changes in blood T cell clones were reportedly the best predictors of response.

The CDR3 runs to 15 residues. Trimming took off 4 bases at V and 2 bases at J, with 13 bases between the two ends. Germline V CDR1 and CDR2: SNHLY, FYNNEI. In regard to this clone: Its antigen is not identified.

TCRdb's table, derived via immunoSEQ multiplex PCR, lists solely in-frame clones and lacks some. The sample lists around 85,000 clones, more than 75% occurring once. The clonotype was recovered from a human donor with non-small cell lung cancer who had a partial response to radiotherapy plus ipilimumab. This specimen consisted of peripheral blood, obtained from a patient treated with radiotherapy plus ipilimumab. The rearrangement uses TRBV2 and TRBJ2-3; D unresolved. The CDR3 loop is CASSVGPSDTDTQYF. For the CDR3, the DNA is TGTGCCAGCAGTGTTGGTCCGAGTGACACAGATACGCAGTATTTT.